This T cell receptor (beta chain) was recorded in a study of T-cell memory formation after mild COVID-19. This CDR3 is built from 17 residues. The J segment lost 1 base and the V segment lost 3 bases, leaving 8 bases of the junction unmatched. Germline loops: CDR1 LNHNV, CDR2 YYDKDF (reference sequence). Overall study findings and caveats: Chiefly within CM and EM were the contracting CD4+ clones; CD8+ ones were within EMRA. Some responding clones appeared in pre-infection memory, suggesting cross-reactive memory joined. Clones that contracted from day 15 to 85 had balanced CD4/CD8; later expanders were CD4+ biased.

5'RACE primed from the constant segment yielded TCR alpha and TCR beta cDNA libraries bearing sample barcodes and UMIs. Each CDR3 protein is one row after TCRdb ran MiXCR on the 5' RACE reads. Among about 540,000 distinct CDR3 sequences listed, about a fifth were seen once. As concerns this clonotype: Its specificity is unknown.

Source material: PBMCs or a T cell subset sorted from them (not recorded which). The rearrangement links TRBV15 to TRBJ1-1; 10 nucleotides match TRBD1. This TCR was sampled from an adult woman who had mild COVID-19 (a few samples of this study predate the infection). Cell type and time point are not known. The CDR3 nucleotides are TGTGCCACCAGCAGCCGGGACAGGGGCTTTCAGAACACTGAAGCTTTCTTT. Amino acid sequence: CATSSRDRGFQNTEAFF.